Listed below are T cell receptor beta chains from one sample, sequenced in a study of blood T cell repertoires in COVID-19. Libraries were prepared by immunoSEQ multiplex PCR; TCRdb keeps only in-frame clonotypes and omits some of them. Of 150,000 or so clones in the sample, 75% to 90% were seen once. Sequenced input: PBMCs or T cells enriched from blood (not recorded which). The source of these receptors is a woman in her thirties or forties who had been exposed to COVID-19. CDR3s include the opening cysteine and the closing phenylalanine or tryptophan.

V gene	J gene	CDR3 protein
TRBV7-2	TRBJ2-1	CASSPAGGHNEQFF
TRBV28	TRBJ1-1	CASSGTLNTEAFF
TRBV7-9	TRBJ1-5	CASSPSSVVLNQPQHF
TRBV27	TRBJ2-7	CASSFNRDREGEQYF
TRBV7-9	TRBJ1-5	CASSLGGGSSQHF
TRBV12-5	TRBJ2-3	CASGPQGLTSTDTQYF
TRBV25-1	TRBJ1-1	CASRNRGENAEAFF
TRBV12-3/TRBV12-4	TRBJ1-2	CASSLDSNYGYTF
TRBV5-1	TRBJ1-2	CASSLGPSGSYGYTF
TRBV4-1	TRBJ1-2	CASSQDAGTGYGYTF
TRBV28	TRBJ2-7	CASSLPGTGFYEQYF
TRBV9	TRBJ2-1	CASSVAGANEQFF
TRBV27	TRBJ2-1	CASSPHLDPGSYNEQFF
TRBV7-2	TRBJ2-2	CASSLSIKASGGTGELFF
TRBV28	TRBJ2-2	CASSLYGQGYSGELFF
TRBV5-4	TRBJ2-7	CASSIGQGAGEQYF
TRBV27	TRBJ2-7	CASSSGDWWGNPYEQYF
TRBV12-3/TRBV12-4	TRBJ2-1	CASSLSLAGAQFF
TRBV5-6	TRBJ2-2	CASSLGQGVTGELFF
TRBV5-6	TRBJ1-6	CASSFESAFTGRYNSPLHF
TRBV11-2	TRBJ1-3	CASSLKVPQGSGNTIYF
TRBV11-2	TRBJ1-3	CASSPGQGRGNTIYF
TRBV5-1	TRBJ2-5	CASGKGGQKETQYF
TRBV19	TRBJ1-3	CASSLPRGQRNTIYF
TRBV18	TRBJ2-7	CASSPVRSNEQYF
TRBV10-1	TRBJ2-3	CASSESIAGGFADTQYF
TRBV6-4	TRBJ2-3	CASSDGLHTDTQYF
TRBV5-1	TRBJ1-1	CASSPGGREMSPFF
TRBV2	TRBJ1-2	CASSESLTGNYGYTF
TRBV27	TRBJ1-5	CASSFSVYQPQHF
TRBV2	TRBJ2-5	CASRGGQETQYF
TRBV2	TRBJ1-2	CASSLQDDGYTF
TRBV10-3	TRBJ2-7	CAISPPDITYEQYF
TRBV25-1	TRBJ1-2	CASSEQFPTGSYGYTF
TRBV9	TRBJ2-3	CASSVATVTSGVTDTQYF
TRBV28	TRBJ2-3	CASREYTDTQYF
TRBV9	TRBJ1-2	CASSGGQMNYGYTF
TRBV27	TRBJ2-1	CASSPTGGGYNEQFF
TRBV19	TRBJ1-2	CASSKTENYGYTF
TRBV4-3	TRBJ1-2	CASSQDPTGNYGYTF
TRBV7-9	TRBJ1-4	CASSLEGQLNEKLFF
TRBV5-5	TRBJ2-7	CASSLTGDHEQYF
TRBV29-1	TRBJ1-2	CSANVPGQGYGYTF
TRBV29-1	TRBJ1-5	CSVARQGDNQPQHF
TRBV10-1	TRBJ2-2	CASQTGSNTGELFF
TRBV5-1	TRBJ2-1	CASSPAGFQRGGNEQFF
TRBV6-5	TRBJ1-5	CASSYHWGANQPQHF
TRBV27	TRBJ1-1	CASRGGAVTEAFF
TRBV20-1	TRBJ1-1	CSASRAARRRMNTEAFF
TRBV10-2	TRBJ2-5	CASSQARGQETQYF
TRBV10-1	TRBJ2-1	CASSRTSGSYNEQFF
TRBV5-1	TRBJ2-5	CASSFISGRETQYF
TRBV5-6	TRBJ1-6	CASRGQGNSPLHF
TRBV7-9	TRBJ2-1	CASRRGQVISEQFF
TRBV6-2/TRBV6-3	TRBJ2-7	CASSWIGTDPTYEQYF
TRBV3-1/TRBV3-2	TRBJ2-7	CASSQDRLAGGTYEQYF
TRBV5-8	TRBJ2-1	CASSFRLTSSYNEQFF
TRBV25-1	TRBJ1-1	CASRQGVPNTEAFF
TRBV28	TRBJ2-7	CASRMGQASYEQYF
TRBV5-5	TRBJ2-5	CASSFQGGRETQYF